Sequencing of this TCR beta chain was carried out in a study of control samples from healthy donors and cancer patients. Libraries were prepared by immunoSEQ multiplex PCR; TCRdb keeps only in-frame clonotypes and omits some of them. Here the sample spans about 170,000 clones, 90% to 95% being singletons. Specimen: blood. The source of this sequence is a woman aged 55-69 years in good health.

The CDR3 here is CASKSGATDTQYF. CDR3 DNA sequence: TGCGCCAGCAAGAGCGGTGCCACAGATACGCAGTATTTT. The V and J genes are TRBV5-1 and TRBJ2-3; D is possibly TRBD2 (5 bases). This CDR3 comprises 13 residues. V was trimmed by 6 bases and J by 2 bases, leaving 10 bases between them. Per germline, CDR1 SGHRS and CDR2 YFSETQ.